This note documents a single TCR beta chain sequence. The antigen is unknown. Based on clinical symptoms, serum thyroxine and TRAb, thyroid ultrasound and orbital computed tomography, diagnoses were reached. This sample stems from a study of T cells in Graves' hyperthyroidism and ophthalmopathy. Study-wide findings and caveats: Expanded thyroid clonotypes (above 0.001) were mostly also found in blood.

TCR beta CDR3 sequences were amplified from RNA transcripts. HTBI primers drove first-round RT-PCR of the TCR CDR3. TCRdb itself ran the multiplex PCR reads through MiXCR, one entry per CDR3 protein. Of about 560,000 distinct CDR3 sequences listed, about 43% are singletons. Sequencing was performed on peripheral blood or thyroid tissue (not recorded which). The clonotype comes from a woman under 30 with Graves' hyperthyroidism.

The chain's CDR3 is CATSDRGLYF. Written as DNA, the CDR3 is TGTGCCACCAGTGACAGGGGCCTGTACTTC. The rearrangement joins TRBV24-1 to TRBJ2-5; D is possibly TRBD1 (6 bases). Trimming pared 4 bases from V and 13 bases from J, leaving 9 bases between. This CDR3 spans 10 amino acids. The germline CDR1 and CDR2 sequences are KGHDR and SFDVKD.